The 3 T cell receptor beta chains reported below all come from one sample, sequenced in a study of cytomegalovirus exposure and HLA in healthy donors. PCR employed 60 Vbeta and 13 Jbeta primers. Assay: immunoSEQ multiplex PCR; the TCRdb copy retains only in-frame clones and omits some. The repertoire has about 160,000 clones, 85% of them found once; the top ten carry 1%. Sample: PBMCs. These receptor sequences come from a boy aged 2 to 10 in good health and CMV-seronegative.

The J gene is TRBJ1-1, the V gene TRBV27, with 9 bases matching TRBD1. The germline CDR1 and CDR2 sequences are MNHEY and SMNVEV (reference sequence). Losses at the gene ends were 7 bases for V and 0 bases for J; bases not matched to a gene: 6. The length of the CDR3 is 15 residues. CDR3 DNA sequence: TGTGCCAGCACTTTGGACAGGGGCATGAACACTGAAGCTTTCTTT. Translated, it gives CASTLDRGMNTEAFF.

The chain is built from TRBV7-9 and TRBJ1-5, with a tentative D call TRBD1 (5 bases). There are 15 residues in the CDR3. Germline lookup yields CDR1 SEHNR and CDR2 FQNEAQ (reference sequence). The V end was cut by 4 bases, the J end by 0 bases, with 10 bases between. CDR3 amino acids: CASSSTENSNQPQHF. As DNA, the CDR3 is TGTGCCAGCAGCTCGACAGAAAATAGCAATCAGCCCCAGCATTTT.

The chain recombines TRBV18 with TRBJ2-5; 9 nucleotides align to TRBD1. Matching the DNA end better, TRBJ2-7 makes the J call doubtful. CDR1 and CDR2 from the germline V gene are KGHSH and LQKENI. CDR3 length: 14 residues. As DNA, the CDR3 is TGTGCCAGCTCTTCCCGGGACAGGGAAAACGAGCAGTACTTC. The encoded protein is CASSSRDRENEQYF.